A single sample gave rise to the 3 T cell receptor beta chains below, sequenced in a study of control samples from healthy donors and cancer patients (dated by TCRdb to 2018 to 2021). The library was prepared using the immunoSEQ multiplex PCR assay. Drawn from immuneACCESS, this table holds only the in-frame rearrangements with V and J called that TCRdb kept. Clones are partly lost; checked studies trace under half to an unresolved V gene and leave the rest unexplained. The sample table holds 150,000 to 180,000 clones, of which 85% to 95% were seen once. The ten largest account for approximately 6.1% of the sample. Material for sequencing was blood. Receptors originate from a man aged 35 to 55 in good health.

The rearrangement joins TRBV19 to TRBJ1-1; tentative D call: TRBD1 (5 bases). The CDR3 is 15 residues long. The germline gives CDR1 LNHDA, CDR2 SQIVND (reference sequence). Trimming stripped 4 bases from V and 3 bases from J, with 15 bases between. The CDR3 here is CASSTQGWDDTEAFF. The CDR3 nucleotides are TGTGCCAGTAGTACTCAGGGCTGGGATGACACTGAAGCTTTCTTT.

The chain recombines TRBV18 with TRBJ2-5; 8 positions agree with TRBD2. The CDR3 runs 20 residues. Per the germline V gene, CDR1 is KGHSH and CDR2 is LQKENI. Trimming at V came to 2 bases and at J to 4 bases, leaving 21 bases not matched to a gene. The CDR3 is CASSPRSNQASGSPGETQYF. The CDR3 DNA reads TGTGCCAGCTCACCAAGGTCGAATCAAGCTAGCGGGTCCCCCGGAGAGACCCAGTACTTC.

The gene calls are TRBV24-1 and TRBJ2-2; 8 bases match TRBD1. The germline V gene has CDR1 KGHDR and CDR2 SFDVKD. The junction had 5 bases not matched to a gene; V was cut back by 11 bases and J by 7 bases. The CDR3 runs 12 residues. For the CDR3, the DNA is TGTGCCATTGGACAGGGCCACGGGGAGCTGTTTTTT. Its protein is CAIGQGHGELFF.